The T cell receptor (beta chain) under discussion was sequenced for a study of blood T cell repertoires in COVID-19. Some clones are missing from TCRdb's copy, which holds only in-frame ones; the method was immunoSEQ multiplex PCR. This sample has fewer than 75,000 clones, with 75% to 85% found just once. What was sequenced was peripheral blood. This TCR was sampled from a woman between 55 and 75 years old with acute or convalescent COVID-19.

The CDR3 region is CASSQSSGLEQFF. The CDR3 nucleotides read TGTGCCAGCAGCCAATCAAGCGGGCTTGAGCAGTTCTTC. The V and J genes are TRBV3-1 (or the pseudogene TRBV3-2) and TRBJ2-1, with D perhaps matching TRBD2 (6 bases). V was pared by 2 bases and J by 9 bases, with 11 bases between. Looked up from germline, CDR1 is LGHDT and CDR2 is YNNKEL (reference sequence). This CDR3 is built from 13 residues.